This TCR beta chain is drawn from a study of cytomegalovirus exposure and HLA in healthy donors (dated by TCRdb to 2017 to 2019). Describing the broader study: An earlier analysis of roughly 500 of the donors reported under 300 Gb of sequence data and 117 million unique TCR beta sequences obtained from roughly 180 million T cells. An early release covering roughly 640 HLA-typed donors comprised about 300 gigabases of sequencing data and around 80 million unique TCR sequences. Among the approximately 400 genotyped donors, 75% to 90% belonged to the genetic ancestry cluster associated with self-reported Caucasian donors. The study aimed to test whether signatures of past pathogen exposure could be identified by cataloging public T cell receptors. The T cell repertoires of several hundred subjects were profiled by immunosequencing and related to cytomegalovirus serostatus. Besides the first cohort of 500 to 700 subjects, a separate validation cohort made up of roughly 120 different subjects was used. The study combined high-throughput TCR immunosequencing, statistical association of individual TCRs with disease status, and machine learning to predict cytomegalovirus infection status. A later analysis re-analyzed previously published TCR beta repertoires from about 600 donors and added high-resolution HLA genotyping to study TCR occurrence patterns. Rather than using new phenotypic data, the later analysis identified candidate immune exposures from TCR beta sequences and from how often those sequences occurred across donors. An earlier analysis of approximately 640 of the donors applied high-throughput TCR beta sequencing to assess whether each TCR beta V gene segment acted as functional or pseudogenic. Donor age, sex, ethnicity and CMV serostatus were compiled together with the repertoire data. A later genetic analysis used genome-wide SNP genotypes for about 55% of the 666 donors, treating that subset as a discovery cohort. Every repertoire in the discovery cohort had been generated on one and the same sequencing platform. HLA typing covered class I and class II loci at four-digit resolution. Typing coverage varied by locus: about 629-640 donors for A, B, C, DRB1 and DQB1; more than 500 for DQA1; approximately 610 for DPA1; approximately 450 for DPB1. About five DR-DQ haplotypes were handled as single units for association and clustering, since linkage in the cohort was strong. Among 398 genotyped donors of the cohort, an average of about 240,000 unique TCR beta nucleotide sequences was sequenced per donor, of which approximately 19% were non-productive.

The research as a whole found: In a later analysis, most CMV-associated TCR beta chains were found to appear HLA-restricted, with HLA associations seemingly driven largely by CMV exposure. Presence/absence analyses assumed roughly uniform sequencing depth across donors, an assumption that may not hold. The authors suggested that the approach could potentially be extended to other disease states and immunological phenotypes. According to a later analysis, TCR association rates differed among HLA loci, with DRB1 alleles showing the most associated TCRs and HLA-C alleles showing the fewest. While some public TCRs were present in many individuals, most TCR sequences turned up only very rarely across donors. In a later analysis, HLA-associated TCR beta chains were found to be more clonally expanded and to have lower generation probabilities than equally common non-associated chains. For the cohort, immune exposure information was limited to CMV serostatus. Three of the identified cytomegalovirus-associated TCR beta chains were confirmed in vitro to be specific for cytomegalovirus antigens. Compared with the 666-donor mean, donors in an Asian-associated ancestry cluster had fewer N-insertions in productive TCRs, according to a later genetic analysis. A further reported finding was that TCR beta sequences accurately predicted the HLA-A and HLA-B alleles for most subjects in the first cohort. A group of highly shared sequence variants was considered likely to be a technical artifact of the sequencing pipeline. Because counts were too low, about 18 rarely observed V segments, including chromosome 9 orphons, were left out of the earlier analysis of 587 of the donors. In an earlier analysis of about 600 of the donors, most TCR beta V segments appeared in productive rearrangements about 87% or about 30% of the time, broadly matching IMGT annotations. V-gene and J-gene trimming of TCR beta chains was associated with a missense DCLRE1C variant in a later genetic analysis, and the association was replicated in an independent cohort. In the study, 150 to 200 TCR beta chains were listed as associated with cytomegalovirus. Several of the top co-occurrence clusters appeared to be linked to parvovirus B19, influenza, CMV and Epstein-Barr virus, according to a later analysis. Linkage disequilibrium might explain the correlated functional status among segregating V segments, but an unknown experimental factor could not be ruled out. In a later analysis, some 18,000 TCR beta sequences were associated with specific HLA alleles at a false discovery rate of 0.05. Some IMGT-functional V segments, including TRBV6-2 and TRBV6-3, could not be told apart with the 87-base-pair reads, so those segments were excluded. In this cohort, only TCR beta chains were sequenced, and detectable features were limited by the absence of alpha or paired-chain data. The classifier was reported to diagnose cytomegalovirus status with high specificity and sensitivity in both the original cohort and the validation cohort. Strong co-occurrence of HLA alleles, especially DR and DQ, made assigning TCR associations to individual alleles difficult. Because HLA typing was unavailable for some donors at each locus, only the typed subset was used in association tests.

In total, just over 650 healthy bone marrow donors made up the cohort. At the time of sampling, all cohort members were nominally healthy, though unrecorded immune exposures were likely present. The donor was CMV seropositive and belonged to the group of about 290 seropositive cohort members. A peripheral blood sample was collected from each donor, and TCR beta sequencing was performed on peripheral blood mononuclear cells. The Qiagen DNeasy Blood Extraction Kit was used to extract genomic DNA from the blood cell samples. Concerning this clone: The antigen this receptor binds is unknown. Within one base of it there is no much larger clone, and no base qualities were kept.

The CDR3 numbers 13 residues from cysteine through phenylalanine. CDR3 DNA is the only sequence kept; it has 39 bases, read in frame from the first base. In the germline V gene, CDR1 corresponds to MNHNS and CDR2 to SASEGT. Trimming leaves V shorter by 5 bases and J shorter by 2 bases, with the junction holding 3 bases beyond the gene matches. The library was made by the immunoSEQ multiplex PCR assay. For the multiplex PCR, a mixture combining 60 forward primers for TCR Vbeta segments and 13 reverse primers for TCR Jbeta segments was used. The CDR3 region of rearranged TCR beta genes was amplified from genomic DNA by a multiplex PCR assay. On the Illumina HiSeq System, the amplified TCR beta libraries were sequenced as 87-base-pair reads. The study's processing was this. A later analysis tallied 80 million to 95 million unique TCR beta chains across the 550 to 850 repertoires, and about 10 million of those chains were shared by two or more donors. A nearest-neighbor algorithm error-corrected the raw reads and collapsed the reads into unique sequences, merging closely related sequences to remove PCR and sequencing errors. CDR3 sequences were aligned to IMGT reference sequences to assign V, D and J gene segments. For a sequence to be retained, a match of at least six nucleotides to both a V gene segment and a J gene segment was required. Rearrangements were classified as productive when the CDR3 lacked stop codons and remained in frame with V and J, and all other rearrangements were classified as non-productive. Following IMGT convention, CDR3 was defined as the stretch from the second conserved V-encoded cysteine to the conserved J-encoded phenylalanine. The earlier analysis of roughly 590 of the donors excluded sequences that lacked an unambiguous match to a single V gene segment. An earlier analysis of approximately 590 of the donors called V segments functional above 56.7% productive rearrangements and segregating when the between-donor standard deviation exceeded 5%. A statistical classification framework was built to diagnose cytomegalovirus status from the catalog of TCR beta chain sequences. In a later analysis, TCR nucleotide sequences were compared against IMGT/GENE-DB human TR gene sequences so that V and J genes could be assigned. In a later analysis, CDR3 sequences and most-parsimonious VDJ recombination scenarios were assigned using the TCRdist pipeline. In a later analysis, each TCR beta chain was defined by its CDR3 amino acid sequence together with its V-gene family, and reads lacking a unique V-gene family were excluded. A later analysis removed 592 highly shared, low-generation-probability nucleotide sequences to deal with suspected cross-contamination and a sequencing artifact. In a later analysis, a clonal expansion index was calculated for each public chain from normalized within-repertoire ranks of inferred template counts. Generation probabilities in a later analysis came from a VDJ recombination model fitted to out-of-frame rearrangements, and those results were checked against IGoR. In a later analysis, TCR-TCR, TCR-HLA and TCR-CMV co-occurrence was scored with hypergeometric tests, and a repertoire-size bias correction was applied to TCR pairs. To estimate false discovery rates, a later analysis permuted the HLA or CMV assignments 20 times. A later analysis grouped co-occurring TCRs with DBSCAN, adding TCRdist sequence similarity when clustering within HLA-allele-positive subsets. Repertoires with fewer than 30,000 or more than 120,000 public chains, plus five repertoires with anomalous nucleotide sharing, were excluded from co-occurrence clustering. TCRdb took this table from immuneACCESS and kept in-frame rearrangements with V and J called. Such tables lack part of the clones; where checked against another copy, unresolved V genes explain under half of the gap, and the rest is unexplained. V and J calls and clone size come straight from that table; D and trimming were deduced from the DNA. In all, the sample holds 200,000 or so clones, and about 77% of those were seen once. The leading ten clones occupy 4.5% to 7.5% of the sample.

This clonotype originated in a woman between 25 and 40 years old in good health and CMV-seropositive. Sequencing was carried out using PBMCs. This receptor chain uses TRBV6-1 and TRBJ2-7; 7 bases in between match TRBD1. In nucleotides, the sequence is TGTGCCAGCAGTAAAGGGACAGCCTACGAGCAGTACTTC. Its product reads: CASSKGTAYEQYF.